A selection of T cell receptor beta chains follows, all from one sample in a study of blood T cell repertoires in COVID-19. The assay was immunoSEQ multiplex PCR, and TCRdb's table has in-frame clones only and misses some. The repertoire includes tens of thousands of clones, 90% of them detected once, and roughly 1.3% sits in the top ten. The specimen was peripheral blood. Receptor source: a man in his fifties or sixties with acute or convalescent COVID-19. CDR3s include the opening cysteine and the closing phenylalanine or tryptophan. Each record gives: J gene, V gene, CDR3 protein.

j_call: TRBJ2-7; v_call: TRBV30; cdr3_aa: CAWSPGVPIGEQYF
j_call: TRBJ1-2; v_call: TRBV7-2; cdr3_aa: CASSLDGTGSGYTF
j_call: TRBJ2-4; v_call: TRBV29-1; cdr3_aa: CSVAGKKNIQYF
j_call: TRBJ2-7; v_call: TRBV4-1; cdr3_aa: CASSQLQQGAVEQYF
j_call: TRBJ1-6; v_call: TRBV7-9; cdr3_aa: CASSTGTVYNSPLHF
j_call: TRBJ1-1; v_call: TRBV15; cdr3_aa: CATSRGGTGGKVNTEAFF
j_call: TRBJ1-6; v_call: TRBV5-1; cdr3_aa: CASSGTPGQGNSPLHF
j_call: TRBJ1-3; v_call: TRBV5-4; cdr3_aa: CASSSEPAGNTIYF
j_call: TRBJ2-5; v_call: TRBV6-6; cdr3_aa: CASTRWSEETQYF
j_call: TRBJ1-6; v_call: TRBV5-5; cdr3_aa: CASSLGTVNSPLHF
j_call: TRBJ1-2; v_call: TRBV5-1; cdr3_aa: CASSLGDRVGSGYTF
j_call: TRBJ2-2; v_call: TRBV7-7; cdr3_aa: CASSTGYTGELFF
j_call: TRBJ1-1; v_call: TRBV10-2; cdr3_aa: CASTLTGTSFKAFF
j_call: TRBJ1-1; v_call: TRBV6-2/TRBV6-3; cdr3_aa: CASSYSPGTEMNTEAFF
j_call: TRBJ2-5; v_call: TRBV6-1; cdr3_aa: CASSDRVRETQYF
j_call: TRBJ1-4; v_call: TRBV30; cdr3_aa: CAWSITGQGSEKLFF
j_call: TRBJ1-2; v_call: TRBV6-5; cdr3_aa: CASSYSTGTYGYTF
j_call: TRBJ2-7; v_call: TRBV7-2; cdr3_aa: CASSPTGSGEQYF
j_call: TRBJ1-1; v_call: TRBV5-1; cdr3_aa: CASSSQGIQNTEAFF
j_call: TRBJ1-1; v_call: TRBV6-5; cdr3_aa: CASMRNTEAFF
j_call: TRBJ1-2; v_call: TRBV12-3/TRBV12-4; cdr3_aa: CASSLGAVAGYTF
j_call: TRBJ2-2; v_call: TRBV19; cdr3_aa: CASSIQANTGELFF
j_call: TRBJ2-7; v_call: TRBV18; cdr3_aa: CASRTASYEQYF
j_call: TRBJ1-2; v_call: TRBV4-1; cdr3_aa: CASSLNQGDYGYTF
j_call: TRBJ2-2; v_call: TRBV2; cdr3_aa: CASRRRGGETGELFF
j_call: TRBJ1-3; v_call: TRBV29-1; cdr3_aa: CSGTVSGNTIYF
j_call: TRBJ1-1; v_call: TRBV6-1; cdr3_aa: CASSEAPGKGTEAFF
j_call: TRBJ2-5; v_call: TRBV5-5; cdr3_aa: CASSLGTGVRETQYF
j_call: TRBJ1-5; v_call: TRBV6-5; cdr3_aa: CASSLQGGSNQPQHF
j_call: TRBJ1-4; v_call: TRBV5-8; cdr3_aa: CARGGTYPEKLFF
j_call: TRBJ2-1; v_call: TRBV6-5; cdr3_aa: CASSFRDSINNEQFF
j_call: TRBJ2-5; v_call: TRBV11-3; cdr3_aa: CASSLVTGPIETQYF
j_call: TRBJ1-3; v_call: TRBV6-5; cdr3_aa: CASIIGRNSGNTIYF
j_call: TRBJ2-3; v_call: TRBV15; cdr3_aa: CATSRVGQGQDTQYF
j_call: TRBJ1-5; v_call: TRBV2; cdr3_aa: CASTPSGYSNQPQHF
j_call: TRBJ1-1; v_call: TRBV2; cdr3_aa: CASAGTTEAFF
j_call: TRBJ1-6; v_call: TRBV2; cdr3_aa: CASSVQRVSNSPLHF
j_call: TRBJ1-1; v_call: TRBV4-1; cdr3_aa: CASSQDPGDRGRITEAFF
j_call: TRBJ2-5; v_call: TRBV5-1; cdr3_aa: CASSSEGARETQYF
j_call: TRBJ1-2; v_call: TRBV9; cdr3_aa: CASQTDRSYGYTF
j_call: TRBJ1-5; v_call: TRBV7-2; cdr3_aa: CASSLFWEGNQPQHF
j_call: TRBJ1-4; v_call: TRBV6-6; cdr3_aa: CASTGRPTNEKLFF
j_call: TRBJ1-1; v_call: TRBV25-1; cdr3_aa: CASSEFGGELNTEAFF
j_call: TRBJ1-1; v_call: TRBV5-1; cdr3_aa: CASSSGVNTEAFF
j_call: TRBJ2-1; v_call: TRBV3-1/TRBV3-2; cdr3_aa: CASSLTIGTGNEQFF
j_call: TRBJ1-4; v_call: TRBV5-5; cdr3_aa: CASSFGTTNEKLFF
j_call: TRBJ2-2; v_call: TRBV4-1; cdr3_aa: CASSHQKNTGELFF
j_call: TRBJ1-5; v_call: TRBV28; cdr3_aa: CASSLSLTSWNQPQHF
j_call: TRBJ1-4; v_call: TRBV30; cdr3_aa: CAWSRGANEKLFF
j_call: TRBJ2-2; v_call: TRBV9; cdr3_aa: CASSVTGGKNTGELFF
j_call: TRBJ1-2; v_call: TRBV15; cdr3_aa: CATSREGRGYGYTF
j_call: TRBJ1-5; v_call: TRBV2; cdr3_aa: CASAGTGNRQPQHF
j_call: TRBJ2-7; v_call: TRBV7-3; cdr3_aa: CASSPRGGGKPTYEQYF
j_call: TRBJ1-5; v_call: TRBV2; cdr3_aa: CASSELSVGTISQPQHF
j_call: TRBJ1-5; v_call: TRBV9; cdr3_aa: CASSVEGQGQQPQHF
j_call: TRBJ2-1; v_call: TRBV27; cdr3_aa: CASSFDAGLNEQFF
j_call: TRBJ1-4; v_call: TRBV2; cdr3_aa: CASSEDVELGQDNEKLFF